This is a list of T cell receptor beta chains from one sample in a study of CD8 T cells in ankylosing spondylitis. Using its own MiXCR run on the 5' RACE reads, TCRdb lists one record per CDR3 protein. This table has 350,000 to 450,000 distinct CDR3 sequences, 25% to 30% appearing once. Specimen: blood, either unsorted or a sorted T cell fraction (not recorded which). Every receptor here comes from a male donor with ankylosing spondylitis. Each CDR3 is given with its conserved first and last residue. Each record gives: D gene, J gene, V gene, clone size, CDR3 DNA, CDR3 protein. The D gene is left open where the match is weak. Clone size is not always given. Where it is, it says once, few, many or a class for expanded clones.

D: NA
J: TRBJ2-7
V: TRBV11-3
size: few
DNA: TGTGCCAGCAGCTCTCAAAGGGGTTCGGGCGAGCAGTACTTC
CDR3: CASSSQRGSGEQYF

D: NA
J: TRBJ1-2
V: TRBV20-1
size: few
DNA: TGCAGTGCTGGGAGGGGCCTTGATGGCTACACCTTC
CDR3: CSAGRGLDGYTF

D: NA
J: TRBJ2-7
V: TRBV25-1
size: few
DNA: TGTGCCAGCAGTGACCCACAGGGTAGGAACGAGCAGTACTTC
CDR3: CASSDPQGRNEQYF

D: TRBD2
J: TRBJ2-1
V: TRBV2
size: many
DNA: TGTGCCAGCAGTGAGGGACTAGCTGGATACAATGAGCAGTTCTTC
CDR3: CASSEGLAGYNEQFF

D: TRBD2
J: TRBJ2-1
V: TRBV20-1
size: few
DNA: TGCAGTGCTATCGGGACTAGTTTGTACAATGAGCAGTTCTTC
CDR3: CSAIGTSLYNEQFF

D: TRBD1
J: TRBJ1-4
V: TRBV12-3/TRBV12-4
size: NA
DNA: TGTGCCAGCAGTTTGGGGACAGGTGGCGGGGGTGAAAAACTGTTTTTT
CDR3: CASSLGTGGGGEKLFF

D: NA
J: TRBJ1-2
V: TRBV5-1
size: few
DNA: TGCGCCAGCAGCTTGGTCGGAGGGGATGTCGATGGCTACACCTTC
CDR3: CASSLVGGDVDGYTF

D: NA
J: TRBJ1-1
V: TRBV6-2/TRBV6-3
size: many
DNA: TGTGCCACCGGGTTACTGGAAGCTTTCTTT
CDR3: CATGLLEAFF

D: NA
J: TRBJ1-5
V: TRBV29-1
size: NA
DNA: TGCAGCGACCGGGGCCATAGCAATCAGCCCCAGCATTTT
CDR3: CSDRGHSNQPQHF

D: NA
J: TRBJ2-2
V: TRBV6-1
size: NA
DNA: TGTGCCAGTCTACTAGCCGAGGGCGGGGAGCTGTTTTTT
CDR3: CASLLAEGGELFF

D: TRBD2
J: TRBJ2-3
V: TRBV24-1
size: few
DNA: TGTGCCACCAGCCTACTAGCGGGAGACCCAGATACGCAGTATTTT
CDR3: CATSLLAGDPDTQYF

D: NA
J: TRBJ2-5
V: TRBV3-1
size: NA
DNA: TGTGCCAGCAGCCAAGGGACGGCGGGAAGGACCCAGTACTTC
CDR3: CASSQGTAGRTQYF

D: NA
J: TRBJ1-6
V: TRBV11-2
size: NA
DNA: TGTGCCAGCAGCTTAGAATTTAATTCACCCCTCCACTTT
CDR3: CASSLEFNSPLHF

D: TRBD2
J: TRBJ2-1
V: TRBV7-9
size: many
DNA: TGTGCCAGCAGTACCGGGACTAGCGACCACAATGAGCAGTTCTTC
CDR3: CASSTGTSDHNEQFF

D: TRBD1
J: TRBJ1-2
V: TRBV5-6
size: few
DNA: TGTGCCAGCAGCTCGGGACAGGGCACCTATGGCTACACCTTC
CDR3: CASSSGQGTYGYTF

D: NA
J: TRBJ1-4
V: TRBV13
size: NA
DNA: TGTGCCAGCAGTTCTAGGGGGACTAATGAAAAACTGTTTTTT
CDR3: CASSSRGTNEKLFF

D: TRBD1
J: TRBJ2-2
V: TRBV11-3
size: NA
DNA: TGTGCCAGCAGTAAGGACAGGGGAGGCGGGGAGCTGTTTTTT
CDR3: CASSKDRGGGELFF

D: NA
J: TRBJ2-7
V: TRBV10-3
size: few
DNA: TGTGCCATCCGACCCGGGACAAACACCTACGAGCAGTACTTC
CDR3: CAIRPGTNTYEQYF

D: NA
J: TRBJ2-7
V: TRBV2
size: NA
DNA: TGTGCCAGCAGTCCCGCGATCGAGCAGTACTTC
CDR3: CASSPAIEQYF

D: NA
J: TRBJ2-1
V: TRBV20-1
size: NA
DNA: TGCAGTGCCCTCCCCGGGAGCTACAATGAGCAGTTCTTC
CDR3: CSALPGSYNEQFF

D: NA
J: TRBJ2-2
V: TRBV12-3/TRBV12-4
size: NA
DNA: TGTGCCAGCAGTTTTTCAGGGCTGAACACCGGGGAGCTGTTTTTT
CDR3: CASSFSGLNTGELFF

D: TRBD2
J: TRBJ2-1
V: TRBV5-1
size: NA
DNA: TGCGCCAGCAGCTTGGAAGCGGGAGGAACCTACAATGAGCAGTTCTTC
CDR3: CASSLEAGGTYNEQFF

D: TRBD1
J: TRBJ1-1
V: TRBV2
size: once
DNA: TGTGCCAGCAGTGGCCAGACAGGGGCGGGCACTGAAGCTTTCTTT
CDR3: CASSGQTGAGTEAFF